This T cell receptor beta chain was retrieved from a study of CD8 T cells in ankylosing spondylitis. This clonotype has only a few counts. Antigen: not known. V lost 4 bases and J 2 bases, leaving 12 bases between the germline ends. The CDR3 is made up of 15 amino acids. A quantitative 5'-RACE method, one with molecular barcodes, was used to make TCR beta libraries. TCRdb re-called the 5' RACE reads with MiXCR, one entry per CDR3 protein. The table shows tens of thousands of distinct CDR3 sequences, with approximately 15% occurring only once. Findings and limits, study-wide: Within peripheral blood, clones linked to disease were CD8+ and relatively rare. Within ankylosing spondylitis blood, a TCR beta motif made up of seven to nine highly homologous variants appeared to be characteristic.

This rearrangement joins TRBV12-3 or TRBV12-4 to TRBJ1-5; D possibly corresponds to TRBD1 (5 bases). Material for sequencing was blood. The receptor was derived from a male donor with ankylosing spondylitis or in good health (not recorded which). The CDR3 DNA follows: TGTGCCAGCAGTTCCCAGGGTCAGGGCAATCAGCCCCAGCATTTT. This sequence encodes CASSSQGQGNQPQHF.